The 15 T cell receptor beta chains below all came from one sample that was sequenced in a study of cytomegalovirus exposure and HLA in healthy donors (dated by TCRdb to about 2017). Library method: the immunoSEQ multiplex PCR assay. For the multiplex PCR, a mixture combining 60 forward primers for TCR Vbeta segments and 13 reverse primers for TCR Jbeta segments was used. Sourced from immuneACCESS, this table was stored by TCRdb with only in-frame sequences that have V and J called. A share of the clones is absent; for the studies checked, an unresolved V gene accounts for under half, and the remainder has no known explanation. This sample has about 160,000 clones in its table, and 80% of those were observed once. Of the sample, 4% to 5% falls within the top ten clones. The specimen sequenced was PBMCs. The receptors were sampled from a man younger than 40 in good health and CMV-seronegative.

This sequence joins TRBV7-2 and TRBJ2-2; D is perhaps TRBD2 (6 bases). This CDR3 is built from 14 residues. The germline V gene has CDR1 SGHTA and CDR2 FQGNSA. V was shortened by 5 bases and J by 5 bases, with 12 bases between the two germline ends. The CDR3 sequence is CASSPLRGTGELFF. The CDR3 nucleotides read TGTGCCAGCAGCCCCTTACGGGGGACCGGGGAGCTGTTTTTT.

The rearrangement links TRBV5-1 to TRBJ2-7, with 9 nucleotides matching TRBD2. V was pared by 3 bases and J by 3 bases, with 10 bases of the junction left unmatched. The CDR3 is 16 amino acids. Germline loops: CDR1 SGHRS, CDR2 YFSETQ. CDR3 residues: CASSSVAGTSIYEQYF. CDR3 coding DNA: TGCGCCAGCAGCTCGGTGGCAGGGACTAGCATCTACGAGCAGTACTTC.

The CDR3 is CASSRLRGPSNYGYTF. CDR3 nucleotide sequence: TGTGCCAGCAGCCGCCTCAGGGGGCCATCTAACTATGGCTACACCTTC. V usage is TRBV7-2 and J usage is TRBJ1-2, with 8 bases fitting TRBD1. With 5 bases clipped from V and 0 bases from J, the junction kept 8 bases outside the gene matches. The CDR3 consists of 16 residues. Per the germline V gene, CDR1 is SGHTA and CDR2 is FQGNSA.

This clone was observed once. The genes are TRBV7-9 and TRBJ1-2; 7 nucleotides align to TRBD1. The CDR3 spans 14 residues. The germline gives CDR1 SEHNR, CDR2 FQNEAQ (reference sequence). J gave up 0 bases and V 7 bases, and 5 bases lay outside the gene matches. CDR3 sequence (DNA): TGTGCCAGCACCCCCCAGGGGGCTAACTATGGCTACACCTTC. Amino acid sequence: CASTPQGANYGYTF. The full variable domain, completed using reference TRBV7-9 and TRBJ1-2, is DTGVSQNPRHKITKRGQNVTFRCDPISEHNRLYWYRQTLGQGPEFLTYFQNEAQLEKSRLLSDRFSAERPKGSFSTLEIQRTEQGDSAMYLCASTPQGANYGYTFGSGTRLTVV.

The chain combines TRBV19 with TRBJ2-1; 14 nucleotides align to TRBD2. V gave up 5 bases and J gave up 12 bases; unmatched junction bases: 15. The CDR3 covers 17 residues. Germline V gives CDR1 LNHDA, CDR2 SQIVND (reference sequence). The CDR3 reads CASSPRDLGLAGGRQFF. CDR3 DNA sequence: TGTGCCAGTAGTCCCCGGGACTTAGGACTAGCGGGGGGCCGGCAGTTCTTC.

The table lists this clone with a few counts. J is TRBJ2-1 and V is TRBV9; possible D gene TRBD2, 5 bases. The CDR3 contains 14 residues. Looked up from germline, CDR1 is SGDLS and CDR2 is YYNGEE. Trimming left V 3 bases short and J 4 bases short, with 11 bases between. The DNA of the CDR3 is TGTGCCAGCAGCGAAAGCGGAGGTTACAATGAGCAGTTCTTC. Translating it yields CASSESGGYNEQFF.

This rearrangement joins TRBV27 to TRBJ2-7; 9 bases agree with TRBD1. The CDR3 extends over 15 amino acids. After removal of 4 bases from V and 4 bases from J, the junction contained 8 bases not matched to a gene. Germline V gene data show CDR1 as MNHEY and CDR2 as SMNVEV (reference sequence). CDR3 amino acids: CASSSWDRESYEQYF. DNA of the CDR3: TGTGCCAGCAGTTCGTGGGACAGGGAGAGTTACGAGCAGTACTTC.

V and J are TRBV5-1 and TRBJ2-3; TRBD1 is a possible D gene (6 bases). This CDR3 spans 12 amino acids. V was trimmed by 5 bases and J by 5 bases, leaving 9 bases between them. CDR1 SGHRS and CDR2 YFSETQ come from the germline V gene. This CDR3 reads CASRLGGDTQYF. CDR3 nucleotide sequence: TGCGCCAGCAGGTTAGGGGGAGATACGCAGTATTTT. Full variable domain (outside the CDR3, taken from reference TRBV5-1 and TRBJ2-3): KAGVTQTPRYLIKTRGQQVTLSCSPISGHRSVSWYQQTPGQGLQFLFEYFSETQRNKGNFPGRFSGRQFSNSRSEMNVSTLELGDSALYLCASRLGGDTQYFGPGTRLTVL.

The rearrangement uses TRBV10-3 and TRBJ1-6; 7 nucleotides match TRBD1. CDR3 length: 13 residues. Germline CDR1 and CDR2: ENHRY and SYGVKD. With V trimmed by 8 bases and J by 6 bases, 4 bases remained unmatched. The CDR3: CAISGTANSPLHF. CDR3 bases: TGTGCCATCTCCGGGACAGCTAATTCACCCCTCCACTTT.

The chain uses TRBV19 and TRBJ1-2; weak D call: TRBD1 (5 bases). The germline V and J ends were trimmed by 1 base and 4 bases, with 10 bases remaining between them. CDR1 and CDR2 (germline): LNHDA, SQIVND (reference sequence). This CDR3 spans 14 amino acids. The CDR3 here is CASSIAGVGYGYTF. CDR3 bases: TGTGCCAGTAGTATAGCGGGGGTCGGCTATGGCTACACCTTC. The variable domain in full, completed from reference TRBV19 and TRBJ1-2, reads DGGITQSPKYLFRKEGQNVTLSCEQNLNHDAMYWYRQDPGQGLRLIYYSQIVNDFQKGDIAEGYSVSREKKESFPLTVTSAQKNPTAFYLCASSIAGVGYGYTFGSGTRLTVV.

The chain has TRBV9 and TRBJ1-2; 7 bases are a match to TRBD1. V trimming: 0 bases; J trimming: 6 bases; junction bases outside the gene matches: 5. Germline values: CDR1 SGDLS, CDR2 YYNGEE. The CDR3 contains 14 residues. CDR3 sequence: CASSVGAGGNGYTF. CDR3 DNA sequence: TGTGCCAGCAGCGTAGGGGCAGGGGGGAATGGCTACACCTTC.

This clone was seen a single time. This chain uses TRBV28 with TRBJ2-1; 13 nucleotides align to TRBD2. Trimming at V came to 7 bases and at J to 1 base, leaving 4 bases not matched to a gene. Germline V CDR1 and CDR2: MDHEN, SYDVKM. The CDR3 is 16 amino acids. The CDR3 here is CASIELAGGSYNEQFF. The CDR3 DNA sequence: TGTGCCAGCATCGAACTAGCGGGAGGGTCCTACAATGAGCAGTTCTTC.

This clone showed up just a few times. The rearrangement joins TRBV27 to TRBJ1-1, with D possibly being TRBD1 (5 bases). The CDR3 covers 15 residues. The V and J ends lost 5 bases and 1 base respectively, with 14 bases between them. Germline CDR1 MNHEY, CDR2 SMNVEV (reference sequence). Written as DNA, the CDR3 is TGTGCCAGCAGTAAGGCAGGGTGGGCGAACACTGAAGCTTTCTTT. Its translation is CASSKAGWANTEAFF.

The V call is TRBV25-1, the J call TRBJ2-7; D not resolved. The germline V and J ends were trimmed by 3 bases and 0 bases, with 3 bases remaining between them. CDR1 is MGHDK and CDR2 is SYGVNS in the germline V gene. The CDR3 is 12 amino acids. The CDR3 here is CASSDYSYEQYF. The DNA of the CDR3 is TGTGCCAGCAGTGATTACTCCTACGAGCAGTACTTC.

This chain uses TRBV5-3 with TRBJ2-1; 7 bases are a match to TRBD1. TRBV5-3 is annotated as an ORF whose role is uncertain. The J segment lost 0 bases and the V segment lost 3 bases, leaving 0 bases of the junction unmatched. CDR3 length: 14 amino acids. CDR3 in amino acids: CARSSGGSYNEQFF. The CDR3 DNA sequence: TGTGCCAGAAGCTCAGGGGGCTCCTACAATGAGCAGTTCTTC.